This TCR beta chain originates from a study of blood T cell repertoires in COVID-19. V lost 8 bases, J lost 10 bases, and 12 bases lay in between. Germline-derived CDR1 and CDR2 are MNHEY and SVGAGI. The CDR3 covers 12 residues. As handled by the study authors: Cell counts per sample came from amplifying reference gene primers. Method: immunoSEQ multiplex PCR; TCRdb's copy keeps in-frame clones and lacks some. V and J calls plus clone size are reproduced from that table; the DNA served to infer D and trimming. This sample has over 80,000 clones, with about 89% found just once. This chain uses TRBV6-5 with TRBJ1-6; D unresolved. The TCR comes from a human donor with active COVID-19. The donor label of this sample is uncertain. The sample was peripheral blood. This chain's CDR3 is CASGRVWSPLHF. In DNA form, the CDR3 reads TGTGCCAGCGGGAGGGTTTGGTCACCCCTCCACTTT.